These 21 T cell receptor beta chains came from one sample sequenced in a study of blood T cell repertoires in COVID-19 (dated by TCRdb to the early 2020s). Libraries were constructed by the immunoSEQ multiplex PCR assay. The table was pulled from immuneACCESS by TCRdb, which kept in-frame rearrangements only. Such tables lose some clones; where checked, under half of the loss comes from unresolved V genes, and the rest has no known cause. Within this sample are some 340,000 clones, with roughly 90% of them counted one time only. The ten largest clones capture 3.9% of the sample. Material: PBMCs or T cells enriched from blood (not recorded which). These receptor sequences come from a woman in her 30s who had been exposed to COVID-19.

The chain joins TRBV11-1 to TRBJ2-4; D might be TRBD1 (6 bases). The CDR3 is made up of 14 amino acids. Between the trimmed V and J ends, which lost 0 bases and 8 bases, there was a span of 11 bases. In germline, CDR1 is SGHAT, CDR2 FQDESV (reference sequence). The CDR3 DNA follows: TGTGCCAGCAGCTTAGCGAAGGGGGTGGACATTCAGTACTTC. It codes for CASSLAKGVDIQYF.

The J gene is TRBJ2-6, the V gene TRBV19; 11 bases are shared with TRBD1. The CDR3 contains 17 residues. V dropped 1 base and J dropped 4; count of bases not matched to a gene: 3. Germline V gene lookup returns CDR1 LNHDA and CDR2 SQIVND (reference sequence). The CDR3, as DNA: TGTGCCAGTAGTATAGGGACAGGGGGCAGGGGGGCCAACGTCCTGACTTTC. It encodes CASSIGTGGRGANVLTF.

CDR3 region: CASGNGGRPYEQYF. The CDR3 nucleotides read TGCGCCAGCGGAAACGGGGGGCGCCCCTACGAGCAGTACTTC. This chain connects TRBV5-1 to TRBJ2-7; weak D call: TRBD2 (7 bases). There are 14 residues in the CDR3. V shed 7 bases and J shed 2 bases, with 16 bases lying between them. Per germline, CDR1 SGHRS and CDR2 YFSETQ.

This rearrangement joins TRBV11-2 to TRBJ2-4, with D possibly being TRBD2 (5 bases). Between the trimmed V and J ends, which lost 2 bases and 0 bases, there was a span of 14 bases. This CDR3 has 17 residues. Germline V gene data show CDR1 as SGHAT and CDR2 as FQNNGV. This CDR3 is CASSLIGGGLAKNIQYF. The CDR3 bases are TGTGCCAGCAGCTTAATAGGCGGCGGGCTAGCCAAAAACATTCAGTACTTC.

The CDR3 reads CASSPELATADTQYF. The CDR3 nucleotides read TGTGCCAGCAGCCCGGAACTAGCGACGGCAGATACGCAGTATTTT. This chain connects TRBV13 to TRBJ2-3; 7 bases line up with TRBD2. The CDR3 runs to 15 residues. Germline V gene sequence: CDR1 PRHDT, CDR2 FYEKMQ (reference sequence). V was clipped by 5 bases and J by 4 bases; unmatched bases: 9.

This chain links TRBV5-6 with TRBJ1-2; 7 bases fit TRBD1. Germline loops: CDR1 SGHDT, CDR2 YYEEEE. CDR3 length: 15 residues. V lost 4 bases and J lost 8; bases outside the gene matches: 14. The CDR3 region has the DNA TGTGCCAGCAGCCATGGGACAGAGGGGGGCGAGGGCTACACCTTC. This encodes CASSHGTEGGEGYTF.

V is TRBV7-3 and J is TRBJ1-1; TRBD1 is a possible D gene (5 bases). The germline V and J ends were trimmed by 0 bases and 11 bases, with 16 bases remaining between them. The germline V gene has CDR1 SGHTA and CDR2 FQGTGA. This CDR3 is built from 14 residues. CDR3 in amino acids: CASSLTRVVRAAFF. The CDR3 region has the DNA TGTGCCAGCAGCTTAACTCGGGTTGTCAGGGCGGCTTTCTTT.

This clone was observed a handful of times. The chain links TRBV19 to TRBJ1-5; 7 bases agree with TRBD1. Germline V lookup: CDR1 LNHDA, CDR2 SQIVND (reference sequence). The trim removed 8 bases at V and 2 bases at J, leaving 6 bases unmatched. CDR3 length equals 14 residues. The CDR3 DNA reads TGTGCCAGTTCAAAGGACAGGCGCAATCAGCCCCAGCATTTT. Protein sequence: CASSKDRRNQPQHF.

The chain combines TRBV4-2 with TRBJ1-3, with a tentative D call TRBD1 (6 bases). The V gene lost 5 bases and the J gene lost 8 bases, with 16 bases spanning the gap. This CDR3 spans 14 amino acids. Germline-derived CDR1 and CDR2 are LGHNA and YNFKEQ. The CDR3 nucleotides are TGTGCCAGCAGCTCAGGGGCCCAGGGACACACCATATATTTT. Encoded protein: CASSSGAQGHTIYF.

The chain carries TRBV2 and TRBJ2-7, with D possibly TRBD1 on 6 matching bases. Germline lookup yields CDR1 SNHLY and CDR2 FYNNEI. This CDR3 is 13 amino acids long. V was shortened by 8 bases and J by 3 bases, with 14 bases between the two germline ends. CDR3 loop: CASAVQGYYEQYF. DNA for the CDR3: TGTGCCAGCGCTGTTCAGGGGTACTACGAGCAGTACTTC.

The chain couples TRBV6-5 to TRBJ1-4; no definite D call. Between the trimmed V and J ends, which lost 6 bases and 4 bases, there was a span of 12 bases. From germline, CDR1 is MNHEY and CDR2 SVGAGI. This CDR3 is 14 amino acids long. The CDR3 region is CASSRREVNEKLFF. The CDR3 nucleotides are TGTGCCAGCAGCCGCCGCGAAGTTAATGAAAAACTGTTTTTT.

The genes are TRBV6-5 and TRBJ2-1, with no clear D. There are 13 residues in the CDR3. V dropped 6 bases and J dropped 4 bases, with 10 bases sitting between them. The V gene's germline CDR1 is MNHEY and CDR2 SVGAGI. CDR3 sequence reads: CASSPGRYNEQFF. Here the CDR3 DNA reads TGTGCCAGCAGCCCCGGTCGGTACAATGAGCAGTTCTTC.

The V gene is TRBV2, the J gene TRBJ2-1; TRBD1 agrees at 9 bases. The ends lost 6 bases at V and 1 base at J; junction bases unmatched: 4. The germline CDR1 and CDR2 sequences are SNHLY and FYNNEI. The CDR3 spans 15 residues. DNA for the CDR3: TGTGCCAGCAGCTTAGACAGGGGGTCCTACAATGAGCAGTTCTTC. Amino acid sequence: CASSLDRGSYNEQFF.

The rearrangement links TRBV6-5 to TRBJ2-1; 7 nucleotides align to TRBD1. The CDR3 length is 15 residues. Looked up from germline, CDR1 is MNHEY and CDR2 is SVGAGI. With 2 bases clipped from V and 5 bases from J, the junction kept 6 bases outside the gene matches. CDR3 region: CASSYTLQGNNEQFF. The CDR3 nucleotides are TGTGCCAGCAGTTACACCCTACAGGGGAACAATGAGCAGTTCTTC.

This chain links TRBV2 with TRBJ2-3; a possible D gene is TRBD2 (6 bases). V shed 6 bases and J shed 1 base, with 8 bases lying between them. The CDR3 runs 13 residues. Germline V gene lookup returns CDR1 SNHLY and CDR2 FYNNEI. CDR3 sequence reads: CASRGGGTDTQYF. The CDR3 region has the DNA TGTGCCAGCAGGGGGGGTGGCACAGATACGCAGTATTTT.

V is TRBV5-8 and J is TRBJ2-7; 10 bases are a match to TRBD1. The trim removed 7 bases at V and 5 bases at J, leaving 12 bases unmatched. This CDR3 region has 15 residues. In germline, CDR1 is SGHTS, CDR2 YDEGEE. The CDR3 protein is CASQRTGGILHEQYF. DNA of the CDR3: TGTGCCAGCCAGAGGACAGGGGGGATTTTGCACGAGCAGTACTTC.

V and J are TRBV4-3 and TRBJ2-1, with TRBD1 matching over 7 bases. From germline, CDR1 is LGHNA and CDR2 YSLEER. The trim removed 0 bases at V and 7 bases at J, leaving 9 bases unmatched. This CDR3 spans 16 amino acids. The CDR3 loop reads CASSQDGRQTGNEQFF. The CDR3 DNA reads TGCGCCAGCAGCCAAGATGGACGACAGACAGGGAATGAGCAGTTCTTC.

In DNA, the CDR3 is TGTGCCTGGAGTCCCGGACTAGCGGTAGCCTCCGAGCAGTTCTTC. Protein sequence: CAWSPGLAVASEQFF. The chain couples TRBV30 to TRBJ2-1, with 10 bases aligning to TRBD2. CDR1 and CDR2 from the germline V gene are GTSNPN and SVGIG (reference sequence). V lost 2 bases and J lost 10; bases outside the gene matches: 11. The CDR3 extends over 15 amino acids.

This sequence joins TRBV4-1 and TRBJ1-1; TRBD1 matches 8 bases. Germline values: CDR1 MGHRA, CDR2 YSYEKL. V shed 1 base, J shed 10 bases, and the junction held 5 bases outside the gene matches. This CDR3 has 13 residues. The CDR3 DNA sequence: TGCGCCAGCAGCCAAGTCGTCGACAGGGGAGCTTTCTTT. Its protein product is CASSQVVDRGAFF.

This rearrangement joins TRBV12-5 to TRBJ1-5; tentatively, D is TRBD1 (5 bases). The V gene lost 0 bases and the J gene lost 2 bases, with 11 bases spanning the gap. The CDR3 has 16 amino acids. Germline V gene data show CDR1 as LGHNT and CDR2 as FRNRAP. CDR3 nucleotide sequence: TGTGCTAGTGGTTTGGTAGGCAGGGAGGGCAATCAGCCCCAGCATTTT. Translating it yields CASGLVGREGNQPQHF.

The chain is built from TRBV9 and TRBJ1-2; D may be TRBD1 (5 bases). The V gene lost 5 bases and the J gene lost 7 bases, with 21 bases spanning the gap. The V gene's germline CDR1 is SGDLS and CDR2 YYNGEE. The CDR3 loop spans 15 amino acids. The CDR3 nucleotides are TGTGCCAGCAGTCCCCAAGGAACAGGCCCCTCTGGCTACACCTTC. This translates into CASSPQGTGPSGYTF. Looking up the rest from reference TRBV9 and TRBJ1-2 gives the full variable domain: DSGVTQTPKHLITATGQRVTLRCSPRSGDLSVYWYQQSLDQGLQFLIQYYNGEERAKGNILERFSAQQFPDLHSELNLSSLELGDSALYFCASSPQGTGPSGYTFGSGTRLTVV.